This T cell receptor (beta chain) was documented in a study of OX40 agonist ivuxolimab in advanced cancers. Germline V gene sequence: CDR1 MGHRA, CDR2 YSYEKL. With 4 bases removed from V and 2 bases from J, the gap between germline ends came to 21 bases. The CDR3 runs 17 residues. TCRdb's copy holds only in-frame clones and misses some; the assay was immunoSEQ multiplex PCR. The profile shows around 60,000 clones, 89% of them singletons. The clonotype originates from an adult with an advanced solid tumor such as melanoma, head and neck, liver or kidney cancer. The sequencing here drew on CD4+ or CD8+ T cells sorted from blood, taken in a trial of the OX40 agonist ivuxolimab. The chain combines TRBV4-1 with TRBJ2-7, with D tentatively TRBD2 (6 bases). DNA of the CDR3: TGCGCCAGCAGCCTCGTCCCACTAGCAGACGACACCTACGAGCAGTACTTC. It encodes CASSLVPLADDTYEQYF.